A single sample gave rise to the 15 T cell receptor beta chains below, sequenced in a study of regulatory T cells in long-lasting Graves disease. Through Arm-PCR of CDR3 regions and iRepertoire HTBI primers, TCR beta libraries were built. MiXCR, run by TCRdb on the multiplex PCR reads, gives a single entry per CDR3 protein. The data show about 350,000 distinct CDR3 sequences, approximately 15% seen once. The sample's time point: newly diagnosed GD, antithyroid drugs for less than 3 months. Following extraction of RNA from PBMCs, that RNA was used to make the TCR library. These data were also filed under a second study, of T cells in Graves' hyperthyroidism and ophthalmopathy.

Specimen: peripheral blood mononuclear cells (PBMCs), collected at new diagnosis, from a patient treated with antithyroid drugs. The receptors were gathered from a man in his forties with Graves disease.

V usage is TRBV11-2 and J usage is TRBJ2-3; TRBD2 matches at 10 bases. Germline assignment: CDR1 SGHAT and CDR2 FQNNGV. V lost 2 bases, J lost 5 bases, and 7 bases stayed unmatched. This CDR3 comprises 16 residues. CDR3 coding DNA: TGTGCCAGCAGCTTATATGTAGCGGGGGGAGTAGATACGCAGTATTTT. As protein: CASSLYVAGGVDTQYF. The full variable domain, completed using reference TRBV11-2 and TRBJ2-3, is EAGVAQSPRYKIIEKRQSVAFWCNPISGHATLYWYQQILGQGPKLLIQFQNNGVVDDSQLPKDRFSAERLKGVDSTLKIQPAKLEDSAVYLCASSLYVAGGVDTQYFGPGTRLTVL.

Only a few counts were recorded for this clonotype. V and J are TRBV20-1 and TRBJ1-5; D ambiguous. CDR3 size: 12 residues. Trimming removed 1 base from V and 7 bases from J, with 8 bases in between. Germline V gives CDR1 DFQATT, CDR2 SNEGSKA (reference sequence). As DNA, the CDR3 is TGCAGTGCTAGAGTACGGCACCAGCCCCAGCATTTT. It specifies CSARVRHQPQHF.

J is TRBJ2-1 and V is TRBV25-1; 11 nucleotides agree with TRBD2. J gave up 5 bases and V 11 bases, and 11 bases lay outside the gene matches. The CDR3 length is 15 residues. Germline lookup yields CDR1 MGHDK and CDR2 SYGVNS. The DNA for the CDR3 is TGTGCCCAAACTAGCGGGGGCCACAATGACAATGAGCAGTTCTTC. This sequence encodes CAQTSGGHNDNEQFF.

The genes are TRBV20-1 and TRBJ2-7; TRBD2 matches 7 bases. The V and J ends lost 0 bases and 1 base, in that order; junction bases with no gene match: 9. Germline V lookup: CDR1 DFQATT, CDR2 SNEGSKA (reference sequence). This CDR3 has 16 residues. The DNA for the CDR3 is TGCAGTGCTAGAGATTACGGAGCGGGATCATCCTACGAGCAGTACTTC. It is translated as CSARDYGAGSSYEQYF.

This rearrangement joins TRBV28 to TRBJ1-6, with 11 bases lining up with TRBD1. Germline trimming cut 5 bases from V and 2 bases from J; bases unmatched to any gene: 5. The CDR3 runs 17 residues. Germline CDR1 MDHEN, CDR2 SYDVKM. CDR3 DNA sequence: TGTGCCAGCAGTCCATGGACAGGGGGCCCCTATAATTCACCCCTCCACTTT. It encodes CASSPWTGGPYNSPLHF.

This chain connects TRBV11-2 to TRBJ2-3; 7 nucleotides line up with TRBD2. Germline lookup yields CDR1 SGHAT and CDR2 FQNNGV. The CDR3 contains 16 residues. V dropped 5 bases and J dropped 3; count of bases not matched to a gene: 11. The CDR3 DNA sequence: TGTGCCAGCAGCGGGGGGGTGGACTACGGTACAGATACGCAGTATTTT. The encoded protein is CASSGGVDYGTDTQYF. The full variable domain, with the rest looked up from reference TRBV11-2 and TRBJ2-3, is EAGVAQSPRYKIIEKRQSVAFWCNPISGHATLYWYQQILGQGPKLLIQFQNNGVVDDSQLPKDRFSAERLKGVDSTLKIQPAKLEDSAVYLCASSGGVDYGTDTQYFGPGTRLTVL.

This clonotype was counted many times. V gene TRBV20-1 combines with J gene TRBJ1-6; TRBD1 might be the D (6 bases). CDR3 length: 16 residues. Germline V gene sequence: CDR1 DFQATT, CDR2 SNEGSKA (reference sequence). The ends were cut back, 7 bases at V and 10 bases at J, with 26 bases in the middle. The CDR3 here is CSGRGAGRQGYSPLHF. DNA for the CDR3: TGCAGTGGCCGGGGGGCCGGGAGGCAGGGGTACTCACCCCTCCACTTT.

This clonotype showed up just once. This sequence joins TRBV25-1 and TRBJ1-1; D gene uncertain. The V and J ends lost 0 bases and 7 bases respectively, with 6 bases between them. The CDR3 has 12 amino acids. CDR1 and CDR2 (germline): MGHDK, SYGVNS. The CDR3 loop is CASSEYDNEAFF. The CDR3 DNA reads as TGTGCCAGCAGTGAATATGATAATGAAGCTTTCTTT.

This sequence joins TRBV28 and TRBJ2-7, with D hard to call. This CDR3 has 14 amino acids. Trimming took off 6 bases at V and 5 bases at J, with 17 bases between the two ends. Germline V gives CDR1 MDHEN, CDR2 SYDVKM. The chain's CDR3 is CASSPRPNPHEQYF. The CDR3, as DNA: TGTGCCAGCAGCCCACGACCAAACCCCCACGAGCAGTACTTC.

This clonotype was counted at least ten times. The CDR3 reads CASSLTRGYQETQYF. The CDR3 DNA is TGTGCCAGCAGCTTAACCAGGGGGTACCAAGAGACCCAGTACTTC. The chain couples TRBV11-2 to TRBJ2-5; 7 bases line up with TRBD1. V gave up 2 bases and J gave up 0 bases; unmatched junction bases: 3. Germline CDR1 is SGHAT and CDR2 is FQNNGV. The CDR3 totals 15 residues.

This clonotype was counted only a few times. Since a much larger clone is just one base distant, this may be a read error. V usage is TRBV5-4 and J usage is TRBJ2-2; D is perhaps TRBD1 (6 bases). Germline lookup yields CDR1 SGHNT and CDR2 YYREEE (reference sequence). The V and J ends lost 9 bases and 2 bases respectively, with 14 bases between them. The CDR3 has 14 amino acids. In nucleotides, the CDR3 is TGTGCCATCAGAGGGGACACAAACACCGGGGAGCTGTTTTTT. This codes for CAIRGDTNTGELFF.

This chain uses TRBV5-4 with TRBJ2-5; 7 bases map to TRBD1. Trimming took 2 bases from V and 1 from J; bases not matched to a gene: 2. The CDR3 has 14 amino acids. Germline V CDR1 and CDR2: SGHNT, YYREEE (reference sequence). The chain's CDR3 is CASSFTGAQETQYF. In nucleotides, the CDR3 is TGTGCCAGCAGCTTTACAGGGGCCCAAGAGACCCAGTACTTC.

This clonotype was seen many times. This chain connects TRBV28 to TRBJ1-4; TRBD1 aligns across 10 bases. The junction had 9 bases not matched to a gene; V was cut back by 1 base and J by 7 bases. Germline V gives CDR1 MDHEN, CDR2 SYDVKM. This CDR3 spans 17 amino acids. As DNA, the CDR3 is TGTGCCAGCAGTTTATTGACAGGGGGCTTTAGTGCTGAAAAACTGTTTTTT. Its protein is CASSLLTGGFSAEKLFF. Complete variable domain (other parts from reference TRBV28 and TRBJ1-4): DVKVTQSSRYLVKRTGEKVFLECVQDMDHENMFWYRQDPGLGLRLIYFSYDVKMKEKGDIPEGYSVSREKKERFSLILESASTNQTSMYLCASSLLTGGFSAEKLFFGSGTQLSVL.

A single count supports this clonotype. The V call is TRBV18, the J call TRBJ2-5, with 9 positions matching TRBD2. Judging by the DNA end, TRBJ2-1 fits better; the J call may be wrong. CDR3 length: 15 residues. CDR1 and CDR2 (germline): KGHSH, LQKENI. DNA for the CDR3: TGTGCCAGCTCACTTATCGGGACTAGCAGTCATGAGCAGTTCTTC. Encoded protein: CASSLIGTSSHEQFF.

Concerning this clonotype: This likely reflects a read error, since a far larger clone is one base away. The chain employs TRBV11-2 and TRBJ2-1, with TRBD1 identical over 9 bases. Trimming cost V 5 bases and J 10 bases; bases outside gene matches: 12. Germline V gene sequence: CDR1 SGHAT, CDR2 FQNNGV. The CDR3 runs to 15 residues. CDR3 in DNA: TGTGCCAGCAGCCTCGGGACAGGGTGGGCCTACGAGCAGTTCTTC. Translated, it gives CASSLGTGWAYEQFF.